The 14 T cell receptor beta chains in this list originate from one sample, sequenced in a study of cytomegalovirus exposure and HLA in healthy donors. The PCR used 60 Vbeta and 13 Jbeta primers. Data came from immunoSEQ multiplex PCR; TCRdb stores just in-frame clones and leaves some out. The profile covers some 180,000 clones, with about 90% appearing a single time and around 0.25% taken by the ten largest. The sample consisted of PBMCs. Receptors originate from a girl under two years old in good health and CMV-seronegative.

The chain recombines TRBV11-1 with TRBJ2-1; 7 nucleotides line up with TRBD2. CDR1 and CDR2 from the germline V gene are SGHAT and FQDESV (reference sequence). CDR3 length: 16 residues. Trimming removed 6 bases from V and 13 bases from J; junction bases left unmatched: 21. CDR3 loop: CASRFDLLLCGSVQFF. CDR3 sequence (DNA): TGTGCCAGCAGGTTCGACCTCCTTTTATGCGGGAGTGTTCAGTTCTTC.

J is TRBJ2-7 and V is TRBV7-5; TRBD1 is the table's D call and was not checked against the DNA. TRBV7-5 represents a pseudogene. There are 15 residues in the CDR3. CDR3 DNA sequence: TGTGTCAGAAGCTTATCGGACAGGGTGTGGTACGAGCAGTACTTC. This translates into CVRSLSDRVWYEQYF.

This clone has just one count. This sequence joins TRBV2 and TRBJ2-5, with D maybe TRBD2 (5 bases). Looked up from germline, CDR1 is SNHLY and CDR2 is FYNNEI. The CDR3 runs 14 residues. Trimming left V 5 bases short and J 1 base short, with 11 bases between. In nucleotides, the CDR3 is TGTGCCAGCAGTCCAGGACTCCTCCAAGAGACCCAGTACTTC. This sequence encodes CASSPGLLQETQYF.

The chain links TRBV5-4 to TRBJ2-3; 16 nucleotides match TRBD2. V shed 3 bases and J 8 bases; nucleotides not matched to a gene: 6. This CDR3 comprises 16 residues. Germline values: CDR1 SGHNT, CDR2 YYREEE (reference sequence). This chain's CDR3 is CASSSGLAGGAGTQYF. CDR3 nucleotide sequence: TGTGCCAGCAGCTCGGGACTAGCGGGGGGGGCGGGTACGCAGTATTTT.

The J gene is TRBJ1-2, the V gene TRBV11-2; D ambiguous. The V end lost 1 base, the J end lost 4 bases, and 10 bases lay between the germline ends. The CDR3 loop spans 14 amino acids. The germline gives CDR1 SGHAT, CDR2 FQNNGV. The CDR3, as DNA: TGTGCCAGCAGCTTAGGGGTCGGGGTCTATGGCTACACCTTC. Its protein product is CASSLGVGVYGYTF.

The chain uses TRBV4-1 and TRBJ2-1, with D maybe TRBD2 (5 bases). The CDR3 is made up of 16 amino acids. V dropped 5 bases and J dropped 3 bases, with 17 bases sitting between them. CDR1 and CDR2 (germline): MGHRA, YSYEKL. CDR3 sequence reads: CASSLTRGRGYNEQFF. DNA of the CDR3: TGCGCCAGCAGCTTAACAAGAGGACGGGGCTACAATGAGCAGTTCTTC.

V and J are TRBV19 and TRBJ1-2; no firm D call. Germline values: CDR1 LNHDA, CDR2 SQIVND (reference sequence). The V end was cut by 6 bases, the J end by 2 bases, with 16 bases between. This CDR3 region has 15 residues. The CDR3 spells CASSRGSPLNYGYTF. CDR3 bases: TGTGCCAGTAGCAGAGGTTCGCCCCTGAACTATGGCTACACCTTC.

This clone occurred a few times. The rearrangement joins TRBV29-1 to TRBJ2-2; D is unresolved. The CDR3 is 12 amino acids. V was shortened by 8 bases and J by 1 base, with 8 bases between the two germline ends. Germline V gives CDR1 SQVTM, CDR2 ANQGSEA. In DNA form, the CDR3 reads TGCAGCTCAAAACAGAACACCGGGGAGCTGTTTTTT. As protein: CSSKQNTGELFF.

J is TRBJ2-7 and V is TRBV30, with unresolved D. CDR1 and CDR2 from the germline V gene are GTSNPN and SVGIG (reference sequence). This CDR3 comprises 11 residues. Trimming left V 0 bases short and J 9 bases short, with 9 bases between. CDR3 DNA sequence: TGTGCCTGGAGTGTACAAGGAGTGCAGTACTTC. Translating it yields CAWSVQGVQYF.

CDR3 DNA: TGTGCCAGCAGCTTAGCTAGCGGGACAGATACGCAGTATTTT. It codes for CASSLASGTDTQYF. The chain carries TRBV7-6 and TRBJ2-3, with TRBD2 matching over 7 bases. V shed 0 bases and J 3 bases; nucleotides not matched to a gene: 0. The CDR3 has 14 amino acids. Germline V gene sequence: CDR1 SGHVS, CDR2 FNYEAQ.

This rearrangement joins TRBV12-1 to TRBJ1-3; the table's D call, TRBD1, was not checked against the DNA. TRBV12-1 is termed a pseudogene. This CDR3 has 15 residues. The CDR3 here is CASSFGSQGGNTIYF. The CDR3 DNA follows: TGTGCCAGCAGCTTTGGATCGCAGGGAGGAAACACCATATATTTT.

The chain joins TRBV20-1 to TRBJ1-2; a possible D gene is TRBD1 (6 bases). Per germline, CDR1 DFQATT and CDR2 SNEGSKA (reference sequence). V lost 6 bases to trimming and J lost 5 bases, with 10 bases between them. The CDR3 is made up of 11 amino acids. Here the CDR3 reads CSAQDSYGYTF. CDR3 nucleotides: TGCAGTGCACAGGACAGTTATGGCTACACCTTC.

V and J are TRBV30 and TRBJ1-1; 7 bases are shared with TRBD1. Looked up from germline, CDR1 is GTSNPN and CDR2 is SVGIG (reference sequence). The length of the CDR3 is 17 residues. V dropped 2 bases and J dropped 0; count of bases not matched to a gene: 12. The CDR3 loop reads CAWSHRGGNTMNTEAFF. The CDR3 region has the DNA TGTGCCTGGAGTCACAGGGGTGGGAATACCATGAACACTGAAGCTTTCTTT.

The CDR3 DNA sequence: TGTGCCAGCAGTTTTATATGGCTAGCGGGGAAGGCATACGAGCAGTACTTC. Encoded protein: CASSFIWLAGKAYEQYF. The chain uses TRBV27 and TRBJ2-7; 9 nucleotides line up with TRBD2. The junction had 13 bases not matched to a gene; V was cut back by 3 bases and J by 4 bases. The germline CDR1 and CDR2 sequences are MNHEY and SMNVEV (reference sequence). The length of the CDR3 is 17 residues.